This passage covers 30 T cell receptor beta chains from one sample sequenced in a study of T cell responses to AZD1222 COVID-19 vaccine. Data came from immunoSEQ multiplex PCR; TCRdb stores just in-frame clones and leaves some out. The sample lists some 120,000 clones, 90% occurring once. The sample in question was peripheral blood, obtained on day 0 of AZD1222 vaccination. These TCRs come from an adult in good health.

The chain employs TRBV2 and TRBJ1-2; D not resolved. Trimming cost V 3 bases and J 0 bases, with 5 bases left between them. CDR1 is SNHLY, CDR2 FYNNEI, per germline. The CDR3 length is 13 residues. CDR3 nucleotide sequence: TGTGCCAGCAGTGACGCAGCTAACTATGGCTACACCTTC. Protein sequence: CASSDAANYGYTF.

The chain recombines TRBV5-6 with TRBJ2-7; D gene uncertain. CDR1 and CDR2 from the germline V gene are SGHDT and YYEEEE. V lost 4 bases and J lost 4, with 15 bases in between. This CDR3 contains 14 residues. The CDR3 reads CASSLKGRSYEQYF. The CDR3 DNA follows: TGTGCCAGCAGCCTGAAGGGCCGGTCGTACGAGCAGTACTTC.

V gene TRBV7-2 combines with J gene TRBJ2-7; D is ambiguous. Germline V gives CDR1 SGHTA, CDR2 FQGNSA. V was cut by 2 bases and J by 10 bases, with 9 bases left in between. This CDR3 spans 11 amino acids. DNA of the CDR3: TGTGCCAGCAGCTTAAGGTACTTACAGTACTTC. This translates into CASSLRYLQYF.

The chain carries TRBV27 and TRBJ1-2, with TRBD1 matching 7 bases. V gave up 6 bases and J gave up 1 base; unmatched junction bases: 14. Germline V gene data show CDR1 as MNHEY and CDR2 as SMNVEV (reference sequence). The CDR3 is made up of 17 amino acids. In nucleotides, the CDR3 is TGTGCCAGCAGCAAAATAGGGGGGACAGCGATTAACTATGGCTACACCTTC. Protein: CASSKIGGTAINYGYTF.

This CDR3 is CASSQDGPSSGQLNEKLFF. As DNA, the CDR3 is TGCGCCAGCAGCCAAGATGGCCCTAGTTCGGGACAGCTTAATGAAAAACTGTTTTTT. V usage is TRBV4-3 and J usage is TRBJ1-4; 7 positions agree with TRBD1. Germline lookup yields CDR1 LGHNA and CDR2 YSLEER. The length of the CDR3 is 19 residues. V gave up 0 bases and J gave up 4 bases; unmatched junction bases: 14.

J is TRBJ2-7 and V is TRBV5-4, with D tentatively TRBD2 (5 bases). The CDR3 is 15 residues long. Germline CDR1 reads SGHNT; CDR2 reads YYREEE (reference sequence). V gave up 0 bases and J gave up 2 bases, with 12 bases separating them. CDR3 sequence (DNA): TGTGCCAGCAGCTTGGGTGGGAGAGGTACCTACGAGCAGTACTTC. Translated: CASSLGGRGTYEQYF.

This chain joins TRBV19 and TRBJ2-7; D unclear. The CDR3 has 13 amino acids. V was cut by 1 base and J by 6 bases, with 10 bases left in between. CDR1 and CDR2 (germline): LNHDA, SQIVND (reference sequence). The chain's CDR3 is CASSIVEGVEQYF. The CDR3, as DNA: TGTGCCAGTAGTATAGTGGAAGGAGTCGAGCAGTACTTC.

This clone showed up just a few times. The V gene is TRBV4-1, the J gene TRBJ1-6; no firm D call. CDR3 length equals 15 residues. Germline lookup yields CDR1 MGHRA and CDR2 YSYEKL. Trimming took 3 bases from V and 6 from J, leaving 12 bases between them. CDR3 residues: CASSHHLVGNSPLHF. The CDR3 DNA reads TGCGCCAGCAGCCATCATTTAGTGGGTAATTCACCCCTCCACTTT.

This CDR3 reads CAIQGVKTQYF. CDR3 nucleotide sequence: TGTGCCATACAGGGGGTAAAGACCCAGTACTTC. The chain is built from TRBV6-5 and TRBJ2-5; 8 bases match TRBD1. The J segment lost 6 bases and the V segment lost 10 bases, leaving 4 bases of the junction unmatched. Germline V lookup: CDR1 MNHEY, CDR2 SVGAGI. This CDR3 is 11 amino acids long.

This sequence joins TRBV7-9 and TRBJ1-3; D remains ambiguous. Trimming shortened V by 3 bases and J by 6 bases, and 9 bases separated the two germline ends. CDR3 size: 13 residues. Per the germline V gene, CDR1 is SEHNR and CDR2 is FQNEAQ (reference sequence). The CDR3 sequence is CASSLGPLNTIYF. The CDR3 DNA follows: TGTGCCAGCAGCTTGGGCCCCCTAAACACCATATATTTT.

The gene calls are TRBV15 and TRBJ2-1; the D is unclear. Trimming removed 0 bases from V and 1 base from J, with 10 bases in between. Germline V gene lookup returns CDR1 LNHNV and CDR2 YYDKDF (reference sequence). The CDR3 is 16 amino acids. The CDR3 sequence is CATSRDLADSYNEQFF. The CDR3 nucleotides are TGTGCCACCAGCAGAGATCTGGCGGATTCCTACAATGAGCAGTTCTTC.

The chain employs TRBV18 and TRBJ1-3; TRBD1 is a possible D gene (5 bases). Germline loops: CDR1 KGHSH, CDR2 LQKENI. This CDR3 comprises 15 residues. V was clipped by 5 bases and J by 7 bases, with 18 bases between them. DNA of the CDR3: TGTGCCAGCTCAGCCTCCGGGACTCCGGGGAACACCATATATTTT. This gives the protein CASSASGTPGNTIYF.

The chain carries TRBV11-2 and TRBJ2-3; TRBD2 matches at 13 bases. V shed 3 bases and J 2 bases; nucleotides not matched to a gene: 2. Germline lookup yields CDR1 SGHAT and CDR2 FQNNGV. CDR3 length equals 16 residues. CDR3 loop: CASSLGLAGLTDTQYF. In DNA form, the CDR3 reads TGTGCCAGCAGCTTGGGACTAGCGGGGCTCACAGATACGCAGTATTTT.

This chain joins TRBV3-1 (or the pseudogene TRBV3-2) and TRBJ2-5; D possibly corresponds to TRBD1 (5 bases). V was clipped by 6 bases and J by 1 base, with 15 bases between them. Germline V lookup: CDR1 LGHDT, CDR2 YNNKEL (reference sequence). The CDR3 has 15 amino acids. The CDR3 nucleotides read TGTGCCAGCAGTCTCCTCGGGCAGGGCCAAGAGACCCAGTACTTC. The encoded protein is CASSLLGQGQETQYF.

V is TRBV19 and J is TRBJ1-6; D perhaps matches TRBD1 (6 bases). The germline V gene encodes CDR1 LNHDA and CDR2 SQIVND (reference sequence). Trimming shortened V by 6 bases and J by 14 bases, and 17 bases separated the two germline ends. The CDR3 length is 13 residues. The chain's CDR3 is CASSPKLTGSLHF. The DNA for the CDR3 is TGTGCCAGTAGCCCGAAACTCACAGGGTCCCTCCACTTT.

The chain employs TRBV6-2 or TRBV6-3 and TRBJ2-3; D gene ambiguous. CDR3 size: 12 residues. Germline-derived CDR1 and CDR2 are MNHEY and SVGEGT. V lost 8 bases to trimming and J lost 5 bases, with 11 bases between them. CDR3 bases: TGTGCCAGCGGCCAGGTGGGAGATACGCAGTATTTT. It encodes CASGQVGDTQYF.

V is TRBV4-1 and J is TRBJ1-2, with TRBD1 identical over 9 bases. The germline V gene has CDR1 MGHRA and CDR2 YSYEKL. CDR3 length: 17 residues. V was clipped by 7 bases and J by 1 base; unmatched bases: 13. The CDR3 here is CASTNQQQGARNYGYTF. The CDR3 bases are TGCGCCAGCACCAATCAACAACAGGGGGCGCGTAACTATGGCTACACCTTC.

This clone appeared once. The chain recombines TRBV5-1 with TRBJ2-3, with TRBD2 matching 7 bases. This CDR3 is 14 amino acids long. Trimming at V came to 7 bases and at J to 6 bases, leaving 11 bases not matched to a gene. Germline-derived CDR1 and CDR2 are SGHRS and YFSETQ. CDR3 sequence (DNA): TGCGCCAGCCGGGAATTAGCGGGTACGGATACGCAGTATTTT. Protein sequence: CASRELAGTDTQYF.

J is TRBJ2-7 and V is TRBV4-1; D is perhaps TRBD1 (5 bases). V was trimmed by 5 bases and J by 2 bases, leaving 16 bases between them. Germline CDR1 reads MGHRA; CDR2 reads YSYEKL. The CDR3 totals 15 residues. CDR3 sequence reads: CASSILDSQAYEQYF. The CDR3 coding sequence is TGCGCCAGCAGCATCCTTGACAGCCAGGCCTACGAGCAGTACTTC.

The genes are TRBV19 and TRBJ1-1, with D perhaps TRBD1 (6 bases). The germline V and J ends were trimmed by 3 bases and 1 base, with 21 bases remaining between them. CDR1 LNHDA and CDR2 SQIVND come from the germline V gene (reference sequence). The CDR3 contains 18 residues. Here the CDR3 reads CASSIPLGGVGKNTEAFF. The CDR3 nucleotides are TGTGCCAGTAGTATCCCTCTAGGGGGAGTCGGGAAGAACACTGAAGCTTTCTTT.

This chain uses TRBV19 with TRBJ2-5, with D hard to call. The CDR3 has 11 residues. V lost 2 bases and J 2 bases, leaving 0 bases between the germline ends. CDR1 is LNHDA and CDR2 is SQIVND in the germline V gene (reference sequence). DNA of the CDR3: TGTGCCAGTAGTATACAAGAGACCCAGTACTTC. It is translated as CASSIQETQYF.

The V and J genes are TRBV28 and TRBJ2-7; D is tentatively TRBD1 or TRBD2 (5 bases each). The CDR3 extends over 15 amino acids. Per germline, CDR1 MDHEN and CDR2 SYDVKM. V gave up 4 bases and J gave up 5 bases, with 18 bases separating them. The CDR3 region has the DNA TGTGCCAGCAGTTCGACCGGGACCATGGACAACGAGCAGTACTTC. Its translation: CASSSTGTMDNEQYF.

The rearrangement joins TRBV28 to TRBJ2-1, with TRBD1 identical over 7 bases. In germline, CDR1 is MDHEN, CDR2 SYDVKM. This CDR3 is 17 amino acids long. Trimming cost V 5 bases and J 5 bases; bases outside gene matches: 15. CDR3 sequence (DNA): TGTGCCAGCAGTCTTTTTTTTACAGGGGTCCGAGACAATGAGCAGTTCTTC. Amino acids: CASSLFFTGVRDNEQFF.

The chain recombines TRBV6-1 with TRBJ2-2, with D maybe TRBD2 (6 bases). V lost 3 bases and J 6 bases, leaving 11 bases between the germline ends. Germline CDR1 reads MNHNS; CDR2 reads SASEGT. This CDR3 is built from 14 residues. The CDR3 coding sequence is TGTGCCAGCAGTGAGCAACTAGCTCCCGGGGAGCTGTTTTTT. Its protein product is CASSEQLAPGELFF.

The chain combines TRBV15 with TRBJ2-1, with 7 bases matching TRBD2. This CDR3 is built from 16 residues. Germline V lookup: CDR1 LNHNV, CDR2 YYDKDF (reference sequence). With V trimmed by 0 bases and J by 6 bases, 8 bases remained unmatched. For the CDR3, the DNA is TGTGCCACCAGCAGAGATGTAAGCGGGACCTTCAATGAGCAGTTCTTC. Residues: CATSRDVSGTFNEQFF.

The chain uses TRBV12-3 or TRBV12-4 and TRBJ1-5; D is ambiguous. Between the trimmed V and J ends, which lost 4 bases and 4 bases, there was a span of 8 bases. The CDR3 is 13 amino acids. The CDR3 nucleotides read TGTGCCAGCAGTTCAAGCCGAAATCAGCCCCAGCATTTT. The encoded protein is CASSSSRNQPQHF.

This chain uses TRBV7-2 with TRBJ2-7, with D possibly TRBD1 on 6 matching bases. From germline, CDR1 is SGHTA and CDR2 FQGNSA. Trimming pared 1 base from V and 0 bases from J, leaving 10 bases between. This CDR3 is built from 15 residues. The CDR3 is CASSLGTGNSYEQYF. The CDR3 DNA is TGTGCCAGCAGCTTAGGTACAGGGAACTCCTACGAGCAGTACTTC. The full variable domain, completed using reference TRBV7-2 and TRBJ2-7, is GAGVSQSPSNKVTEKGKDVELRCDPISGHTALYWYRQSLGQGLEFLIYFQGNSAPDKSGLPSDRFSAERTGGSVSTLTIQRTQQEDSAVYLCASSLGTGNSYEQYFGPGTRLTVT.

The genes are TRBV6-4 and TRBJ2-1; unclear D gene. Per the germline V gene, CDR1 is MRHNA and CDR2 is SNTAGT. The V end lost 6 bases, the J end lost 0 bases, and 6 bases lay between the germline ends. The CDR3 loop spans 13 amino acids. CDR3 sequence (DNA): TGTGCCAGCAGGATTAGCTCCTACAATGAGCAGTTCTTC. Translated: CASRISSYNEQFF.

The rearrangement links TRBV28 to TRBJ1-1; D gene ambiguous. With 3 bases removed from V and 1 base from J, the gap between germline ends came to 6 bases. The CDR3 runs 13 residues. Germline CDR1 reads MDHEN; CDR2 reads SYDVKM. The CDR3 region has the DNA TGTGCCAGCAGTTTTGCCACGAACACTGAAGCTTTCTTT. Its translation is CASSFATNTEAFF.

This chain joins TRBV9 and TRBJ2-7; the match to TRBD2 covers 14 bases. Germline V gene data show CDR1 as SGDLS and CDR2 as YYNGEE. The CDR3 has 16 residues. The ends lost 0 bases at V and 4 bases at J; junction bases unmatched: 3. The CDR3 DNA reads TGTGCCAGCAGCGTAGGACTAGCGGGAGGGATATACGAGCAGTACTTC. This gives the protein CASSVGLAGGIYEQYF.